This TCR beta chain appears in the sequencing data of a study of blood T cell repertoires in COVID-19. Looking at the study overall: Samples taken during acute and convalescent COVID-19 were collected in the United States, Italy and Spain. T cells, B-cell-depleted T cells, or PBMCs provided the cDNA or gDNA that served as material.

As originally analysed: Nucleated cell number was recorded as an estimate derived from reference gene primer amplification. Sequencing used immunoSEQ multiplex PCR; TCRdb keeps in-frame clones, though not all of them. V and J calls and clone size follow that table, whereas D and trimming were derived from the DNA. The table shows 270,000 or so clones, with 85% to 90% occurring only once. The Seattle site enrolled patients during active infection and followed them longitudinally. This sequence originates from a woman aged 25 to 45 with COVID-19, enrolled during active disease. Sequences were obtained from peripheral blood.

In nucleotides, the CDR3 is TGTGCCAGCAGTTCCCTAGCGGGGGACAATGAGCAGTTCTTC. This gives the protein CASSSLAGDNEQFF. The chain employs TRBV6-2 or TRBV6-3 and TRBJ2-1, with 10 positions matching TRBD2. The CDR3 spans 14 residues. The germline CDR1 and CDR2 sequences are MNHEY and SVGEGT. With 4 bases clipped from V and 5 bases from J, the junction kept 2 bases outside the gene matches.